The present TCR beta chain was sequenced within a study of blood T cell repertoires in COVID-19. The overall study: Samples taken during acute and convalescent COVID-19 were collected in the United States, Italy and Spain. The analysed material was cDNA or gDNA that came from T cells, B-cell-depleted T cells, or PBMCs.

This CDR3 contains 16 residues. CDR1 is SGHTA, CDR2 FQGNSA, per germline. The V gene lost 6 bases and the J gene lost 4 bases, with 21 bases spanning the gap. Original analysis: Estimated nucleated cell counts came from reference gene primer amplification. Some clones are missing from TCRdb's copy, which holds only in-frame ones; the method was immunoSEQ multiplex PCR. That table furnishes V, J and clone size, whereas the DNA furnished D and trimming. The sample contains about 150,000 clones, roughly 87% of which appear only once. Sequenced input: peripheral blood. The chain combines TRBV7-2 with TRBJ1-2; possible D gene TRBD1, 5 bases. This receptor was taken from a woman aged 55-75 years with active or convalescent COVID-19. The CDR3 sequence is CASSTTQGPISYGYTF. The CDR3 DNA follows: TGTGCCAGCAGTACGACCCAGGGTCCTATCTCCTATGGCTACACCTTC.